This TCR beta chain was identified in a study of T cells expressing NK-cell markers. Overall study context: Underlying the TCR beta repertoires were sorted CD3+CD56+NKG2C+, CD3+CD56+NKG2C- and CD3+CD56-NKG2C+ T cells.

General study results and limits: In roughly six donors, dominant CD3+CD56+NKG2C+ clonotypes ranked among the top 10 CD8+ clonotypes. What remained unclear was the HCMV specificity of expanded NKG2C+ T cell clones.

CDR3 length: 19 amino acids. Germline V gene sequence: CDR1 SNHLY, CDR2 FYNNEI. Points on this clonotype: Its antigen is not known.

In generating TCR beta cDNA, 5'RACE template switching with UMIs was used. TCRdb reprocessed the 5' RACE reads and reports one entry per CDR3 protein, with no DNA. Seen in this sample are fewer than 550,000 distinct CDR3 sequences; the ten most common clones hold approximately 1.5%. The source is a woman aged 45 to 65 in good health. This chain connects TRBV2 to TRBJ2-5; TCRdb lists TRBD2, though no DNA is available to test this call. Sequencing was done on a sample of blood T cells: a sorted CD56 or NKG2C T cell subset, CD4+ or CD8+ T cells, or bulk PBMC T cells (not recorded which). CDR3 region: CASSEVGSGLIGGQETQYF.